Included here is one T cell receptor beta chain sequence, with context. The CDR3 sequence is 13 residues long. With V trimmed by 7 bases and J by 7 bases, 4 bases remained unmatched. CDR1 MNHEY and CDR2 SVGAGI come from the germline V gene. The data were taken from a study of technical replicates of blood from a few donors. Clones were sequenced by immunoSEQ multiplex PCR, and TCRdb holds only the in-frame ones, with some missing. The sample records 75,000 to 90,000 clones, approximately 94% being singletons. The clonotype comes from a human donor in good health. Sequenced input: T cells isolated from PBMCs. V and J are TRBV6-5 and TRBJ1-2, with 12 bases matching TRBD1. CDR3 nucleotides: TGTGCCAGCAAGGGACAGGGGGCATTTGGCTACACCTTC. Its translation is CASKGQGAFGYTF.